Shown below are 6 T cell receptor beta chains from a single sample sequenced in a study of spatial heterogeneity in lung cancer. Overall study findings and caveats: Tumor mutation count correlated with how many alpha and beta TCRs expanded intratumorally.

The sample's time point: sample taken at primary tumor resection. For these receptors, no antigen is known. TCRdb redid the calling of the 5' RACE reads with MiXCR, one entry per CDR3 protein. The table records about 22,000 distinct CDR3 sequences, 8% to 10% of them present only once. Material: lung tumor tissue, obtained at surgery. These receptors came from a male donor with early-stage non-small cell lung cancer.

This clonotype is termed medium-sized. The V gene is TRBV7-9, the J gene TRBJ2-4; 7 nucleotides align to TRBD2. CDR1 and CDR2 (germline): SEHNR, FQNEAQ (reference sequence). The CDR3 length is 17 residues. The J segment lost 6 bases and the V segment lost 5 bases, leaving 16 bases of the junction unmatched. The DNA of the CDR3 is TGTGCCAGCAGCCCTCGGCCGTCGCGGGAGAAAGGAAACATTCAGTACTTC. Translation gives CASSPRPSREKGNIQYF.

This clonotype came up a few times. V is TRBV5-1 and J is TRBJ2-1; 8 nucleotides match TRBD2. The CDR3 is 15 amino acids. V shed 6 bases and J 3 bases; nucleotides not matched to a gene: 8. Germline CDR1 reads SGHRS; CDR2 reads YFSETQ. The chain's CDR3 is CASTLTTSDYNEQFF. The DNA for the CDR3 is TGCGCCAGCACCTTAACGACTAGCGACTACAATGAGCAGTTCTTC.

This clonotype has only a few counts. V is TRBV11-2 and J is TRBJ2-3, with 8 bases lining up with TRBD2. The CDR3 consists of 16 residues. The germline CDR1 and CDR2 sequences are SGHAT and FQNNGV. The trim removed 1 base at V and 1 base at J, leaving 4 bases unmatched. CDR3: CASSLGAGVRTDTQYF. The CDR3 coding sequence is TGTGCCAGCAGCTTAGGAGCGGGGGTCCGCACAGATACGCAGTATTTT. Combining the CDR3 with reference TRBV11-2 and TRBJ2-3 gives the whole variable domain EAGVAQSPRYKIIEKRQSVAFWCNPISGHATLYWYQQILGQGPKLLIQFQNNGVVDDSQLPKDRFSAERLKGVDSTLKIQPAKLEDSAVYLCASSLGAGVRTDTQYFGPGTRLTVL.

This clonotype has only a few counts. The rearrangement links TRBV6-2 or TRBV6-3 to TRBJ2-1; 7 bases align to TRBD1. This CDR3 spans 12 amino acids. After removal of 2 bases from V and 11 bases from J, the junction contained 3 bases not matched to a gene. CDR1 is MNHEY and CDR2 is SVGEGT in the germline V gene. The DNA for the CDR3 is TGTGCCAGCAGTTACAAGGGACAGAAGCAGTTCTTC. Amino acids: CASSYKGQKQFF.

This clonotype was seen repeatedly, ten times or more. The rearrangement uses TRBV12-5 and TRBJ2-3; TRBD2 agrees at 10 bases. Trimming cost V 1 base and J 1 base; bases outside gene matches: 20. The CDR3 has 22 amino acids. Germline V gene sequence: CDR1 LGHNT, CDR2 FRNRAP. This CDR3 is CASGLAVGLARWDPIGTDTQYF. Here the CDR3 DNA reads TGTGCTAGTGGTTTGGCCGTGGGACTAGCGAGGTGGGATCCTATTGGCACAGATACGCAGTATTTT.

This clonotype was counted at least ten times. The CDR3 loop reads CSATDRGEQYF. The CDR3 DNA is TGCAGTGCCACCGACAGAGGCGAGCAGTACTTC. The chain uses TRBV20-1 and TRBJ2-7; D possibly corresponds to TRBD1 (5 bases). The V gene's germline CDR1 is DFQATT and CDR2 SNEGSKA (reference sequence). V dropped 6 bases and J dropped 6 bases, with 12 bases sitting between them. The CDR3 spans 11 residues.